This is a list of T cell receptor beta chains from one sample in a study of blood T cell repertoires in COVID-19. Method: immunoSEQ multiplex PCR; TCRdb's copy keeps in-frame clones and lacks some. The table lists fewer than 50,000 clones, more than 75% of them singletons, with approximately 9.6% in the top ten. The sequenced sample consisted of peripheral blood. These receptors were taken from a man aged 50 to 59 with active COVID-19. CDR3s include the opening cysteine and the closing phenylalanine or tryptophan. The D gene is left open where the match is weak. The size of a clone is reported for some rows only, either as once, few or many, or as a class for expanded clones.

D gene: TRBD1
J gene: TRBJ2-3
clone size: .
V gene: TRBV2
CDR3 DNA: TGTGCCAGCAGTTTTCCCCCCGGGACAGGGGGCACAGATACGCAGTATTTT
CDR3 protein: CASSFPPGTGGTDTQYF

D gene: TRBD2
J gene: TRBJ2-5
clone size: .
V gene: TRBV19
CDR3 DNA: TGTGCCAGTAGTATTAGCGGGAGGGCCCTACAAGAGACCCAGTACTTC
CDR3 protein: CASSISGRALQETQYF

D gene: .
J gene: TRBJ2-5
clone size: once
V gene: TRBV5-1
CDR3 DNA: TGCGCCAGCAGTTTAGCCGGGGGACAAGAGACCCAGTACTTC
CDR3 protein: CASSLAGGQETQYF

D gene: TRBD2
J gene: TRBJ2-7
clone size: .
V gene: TRBV6-5
CDR3 DNA: TGTGCCAGCAGGGGGACTAGCGGCTACGAGCAGTACTTC
CDR3 protein: CASRGTSGYEQYF

D gene: TRBD2
J gene: TRBJ2-3
clone size: .
V gene: TRBV2
CDR3 DNA: TGTGCCAGCAGGGCTAGCGGGGGCACAGATACGCAGTATTTT
CDR3 protein: CASRASGGTDTQYF

D gene: .
J gene: TRBJ1-1
clone size: .
V gene: TRBV28
CDR3 DNA: TGTGCCAGCCGTCAGCAGGTGAACACTGAAGCTTTCTTT
CDR3 protein: CASRQQVNTEAFF

D gene: .
J gene: TRBJ2-3
clone size: .
V gene: TRBV11-1
CDR3 DNA: TGTGCCAGCAGCTTCCCAGGATACACAGATACGCAGTATTTT
CDR3 protein: CASSFPGYTDTQYF

D gene: .
J gene: TRBJ2-7
clone size: .
V gene: TRBV27
CDR3 DNA: TGTGCCTCCCGGCTAGCCCGTGGGTACGAGCAGTACTTC
CDR3 protein: CASRLARGYEQYF

D gene: .
J gene: TRBJ2-2
clone size: .
V gene: TRBV27
CDR3 DNA: TGTGCCAGCAGTTTATCTCAGGCGCACGCGAACACCGGGGAGCTGTTTTTT
CDR3 protein: CASSLSQAHANTGELFF

D gene: TRBD2
J gene: TRBJ2-1
clone size: .
V gene: TRBV18
CDR3 DNA: TGTGCCAGCTCACCCCGGGCCACTAGCGGGGTCAAGGGCTACAATGAGCAGTTCTTC
CDR3 protein: CASSPRATSGVKGYNEQFF

D gene: TRBD1
J gene: TRBJ1-6
clone size: .
V gene: TRBV11-2
CDR3 DNA: TGTGCCAGCAGCATCCGGACAGGGGGCGCATCTAATTCACCCCTCCACTTT
CDR3 protein: CASSIRTGGASNSPLHF

D gene: TRBD2
J gene: TRBJ2-2
clone size: .
V gene: TRBV3-1/TRBV3-2
CDR3 DNA: TGTGCCAGCAGCCAAGATGGGACCGGCGGGGGGCGCGGGTCCGGGGAGCTGTTTTTT
CDR3 protein: CASSQDGTGGGRGSGELFF

D gene: .
J gene: TRBJ2-3
clone size: .
V gene: TRBV4-1
CDR3 DNA: TGCGCCAGCAGCCAAGAGAGGGGGGATACGCAGTATTTT
CDR3 protein: CASSQERGDTQYF

D gene: .
J gene: TRBJ1-6
clone size: .
V gene: TRBV9
CDR3 DNA: TGTGCCAGCAGCCCAGAGGTGGCGATTAATTCACCCCTCCACTTT
CDR3 protein: CASSPEVAINSPLHF

D gene: .
J gene: TRBJ1-2
clone size: .
V gene: TRBV4-1
CDR3 DNA: TGCGCCAGCAGCGAAGCAGGTTCGGGGGAGGTAACTGGCTACACCTTC
CDR3 protein: CASSEAGSGEVTGYTF

D gene: TRBD2
J gene: TRBJ2-7
clone size: .
V gene: TRBV10-2
CDR3 DNA: TGCGCCAGCAGTGTGCAGCGGGAGGGTGTCGAGCAGTACTTC
CDR3 protein: CASSVQREGVEQYF

D gene: .
J gene: TRBJ1-1
clone size: .
V gene: TRBV19
CDR3 DNA: TGTGCCAGTAGAGAGAGAGGGACACCGAACACTGAAGCTTTCTTT
CDR3 protein: CASRERGTPNTEAFF

D gene: .
J gene: TRBJ2-7
clone size: .
V gene: TRBV5-1
CDR3 DNA: TGCGCCAGTTACTTTGACACAAACTACGAGCAGTACTTC
CDR3 protein: CASYFDTNYEQYF

D gene: .
J gene: TRBJ2-5
clone size: .
V gene: TRBV19
CDR3 DNA: TGTGCCACGACCTGGGGGCCCAGGGGGACCCAGTACTTC
CDR3 protein: CATTWGPRGTQYF

D gene: .
J gene: TRBJ2-7
clone size: .
V gene: TRBV11-2
CDR3 DNA: TGTGCCAGCAGCTTAGATAGGGGCGGGGGCCGCCCCTACGAGCAGTACTTC
CDR3 protein: CASSLDRGGGRPYEQYF

D gene: .
J gene: TRBJ1-2
clone size: few
V gene: TRBV4-1
CDR3 DNA: TGCGCCAGCAGCCAAGGTCCAGGCTCGAGCTACACCTTC
CDR3 protein: CASSQGPGSSYTF

D gene: .
J gene: TRBJ2-1
clone size: .
V gene: TRBV27
CDR3 DNA: TGTGCCAGCAGTTTTGTAGGAGGAGACAATGAGCAGTTCTTC
CDR3 protein: CASSFVGGDNEQFF

D gene: .
J gene: TRBJ2-7
clone size: .
V gene: TRBV24-1
CDR3 DNA: TGTGCCACCAGTGATCGGCCTTTGACTACCTACGAGCAGTACTTC
CDR3 protein: CATSDRPLTTYEQYF

D gene: .
J gene: TRBJ2-2
clone size: medium-sized
V gene: TRBV6-4
CDR3 DNA: TGTGCCAGCAGTGAGGCCGCCCCCGCCACCGGGGAGCTGTTTTTT
CDR3 protein: CASSEAAPATGELFF

D gene: TRBD1
J gene: TRBJ2-2
clone size: .
V gene: TRBV18
CDR3 DNA: TGTGCCAGCTCACCATCACGACAGGGGGCCGGGGAGCTGTTTTTT
CDR3 protein: CASSPSRQGAGELFF

D gene: .
J gene: TRBJ1-2
clone size: .
V gene: TRBV27
CDR3 DNA: TGTGCCAGCAGCCGAGGGCAGGCCGGGGGCTACACCTTC
CDR3 protein: CASSRGQAGGYTF

D gene: TRBD1
J gene: TRBJ2-3
clone size: .
V gene: TRBV27
CDR3 DNA: TGTGCCAGCAGTTTATCTTGGACAGGGGTGTTAGCCTTAGCGGGTACGCAGTATTTT
CDR3 protein: CASSLSWTGVLALAGTQYF

D gene: .
J gene: TRBJ2-2
clone size: .
V gene: TRBV4-3
CDR3 DNA: TGCGCCAGCAGCCAAGGGCGAGGCGAGAACACCGGGGAGCTGTTTTTT
CDR3 protein: CASSQGRGENTGELFF

D gene: TRBD2
J gene: TRBJ2-1
clone size: .
V gene: TRBV7-2
CDR3 DNA: TGTGCCAGCAGCTTAGGGACTAGCGGGAGCGGTGAGCAGTTCTTC
CDR3 protein: CASSLGTSGSGEQFF

D gene: .
J gene: TRBJ2-5
clone size: .
V gene: TRBV5-4
CDR3 DNA: TGTGCCAGCAGCTTATACGCAGGGGATAGGGAGACCCAGTACTTC
CDR3 protein: CASSLYAGDRETQYF

D gene: .
J gene: TRBJ1-1
clone size: once
V gene: TRBV5-1
CDR3 DNA: TGCGCCAGCAGCTTGGTCGTCGGTGAAGCTTTCTTT
CDR3 protein: CASSLVVGEAFF

D gene: .
J gene: TRBJ1-6
clone size: .
V gene: TRBV19
CDR3 DNA: TGTGCCAGTAGTATCGGGGGGCGATATAATTCACCCCTCCACTTT
CDR3 protein: CASSIGGRYNSPLHF

D gene: TRBD1
J gene: TRBJ2-2
clone size: .
V gene: TRBV7-2
CDR3 DNA: TGTGCCAGCCCTAGGACAGGGGACACCGGGGAGCTGTTTTTT
CDR3 protein: CASPRTGDTGELFF

D gene: TRBD2
J gene: TRBJ2-7
clone size: .
V gene: TRBV28
CDR3 DNA: TGTGCCAGCAGCTCCCCCCAAGCGGGAGGGCCGGTCGAGCAGTACTTC
CDR3 protein: CASSSPQAGGPVEQYF

D gene: TRBD1
J gene: TRBJ2-6
clone size: .
V gene: TRBV12-5
CDR3 DNA: TGTGCTAGTGGTTTCTACAGGGGGCCCAGCTCTGGGGCCAACGTCCTGACTTTC
CDR3 protein: CASGFYRGPSSGANVLTF

D gene: TRBD1
J gene: TRBJ2-5
clone size: .
V gene: TRBV24-1
CDR3 DNA: TGTGCCACCAGTGATTTCGGGGGACAGGGGCGAAGAGAGACCCAGTACTTC
CDR3 protein: CATSDFGGQGRRETQYF

D gene: .
J gene: TRBJ1-5
clone size: .
V gene: TRBV28
CDR3 DNA: TGTGCCAGCAGTTTTACAGGCCAGCCAGATCAGCCCCAGCATTTT
CDR3 protein: CASSFTGQPDQPQHF

D gene: TRBD1
J gene: TRBJ1-4
clone size: .
V gene: TRBV9
CDR3 DNA: TGTGCCAGCAGCGCCTTGGGACAGGGGCGTGAAAAACTGTTTTTT
CDR3 protein: CASSALGQGREKLFF

D gene: .
J gene: TRBJ2-2
clone size: once
V gene: TRBV4-1
CDR3 DNA: TGCGCCAGCAGCCAAGATATTAACCGGGACACCGGGGAGCTGTTTTTT
CDR3 protein: CASSQDINRDTGELFF

D gene: .
J gene: TRBJ1-2
clone size: .
V gene: TRBV11-1
CDR3 DNA: TGTGCCAGCAGCTTAGCGTCGGGAGGGCCCTACACCTTC
CDR3 protein: CASSLASGGPYTF

D gene: TRBD1
J gene: TRBJ1-2
clone size: .
V gene: TRBV19
CDR3 DNA: TGTGCCAGTAGTATAGGCGGAGGACAGGCTAACTATGGCTACACCTTC
CDR3 protein: CASSIGGGQANYGYTF

D gene: TRBD2
J gene: TRBJ2-3
clone size: .
V gene: TRBV7-2
CDR3 DNA: TGTGCCAGCAGCTTAGCTAGCGGGGTCAACACAGATACGCAGTATTTT
CDR3 protein: CASSLASGVNTDTQYF

D gene: TRBD2
J gene: TRBJ2-3
clone size: .
V gene: TRBV18
CDR3 DNA: TGTGCCAGCTCTTCCAATCGGGGGGGCTCAGATACGCAGTATTTT
CDR3 protein: CASSSNRGGSDTQYF

D gene: TRBD2
J gene: TRBJ2-5
clone size: .
V gene: TRBV27
CDR3 DNA: TGTGCCAGCAGAACGGCGGGGGCGGGAGGGGAGACCCAGTACTTC
CDR3 protein: CASRTAGAGGETQYF

D gene: .
J gene: TRBJ2-5
clone size: .
V gene: TRBV12-3/TRBV12-4
CDR3 DNA: TGTGCCAGCAGTTTAAGAGGGACCCAGTACTTC
CDR3 protein: CASSLRGTQYF

D gene: .
J gene: TRBJ1-2
clone size: .
V gene: TRBV9
CDR3 DNA: TGTGCCAGCAGCGTAGGTGGGGAGATAGGGTTCAACTATGGCTACACCTTC
CDR3 protein: CASSVGGEIGFNYGYTF

D gene: TRBD2
J gene: TRBJ2-5
clone size: .
V gene: TRBV7-2
CDR3 DNA: TGTGCCAGCAGTTCCGGGACTAGCGGGGCCCAAGAGACCCAGTACTTC
CDR3 protein: CASSSGTSGAQETQYF

D gene: TRBD2
J gene: TRBJ2-2
clone size: .
V gene: TRBV3-1/TRBV3-2
CDR3 DNA: TGTGCCAGCAGCCAACCCGGACTAGCGGGGGTAAACACCGGGGAGCTGTTTTTT
CDR3 protein: CASSQPGLAGVNTGELFF

D gene: .
J gene: TRBJ2-7
clone size: medium-sized
V gene: TRBV7-9
CDR3 DNA: TGTGCCAGCAGCTCACAGGGAGTAGGAACCTACGAGCAGTACTTC
CDR3 protein: CASSSQGVGTYEQYF